Below, one T cell receptor beta chain is given with its context. This specimen comes from a study of T cell responses to AZD1222 COVID-19 vaccine. The protocol was immunoSEQ multiplex PCR, while the TCRdb copy is restricted to in-frame clones and leaves out a portion. The sample holds around 120,000 clones; about 90% are singletons and the top ten take less than 2.5%. The CDR3 covers 14 residues. Trimming removed 4 bases from V and 4 bases from J; junction bases left unmatched: 5. In germline, CDR1 is MNHEY, CDR2 SMNVEV (reference sequence). The sequence was obtained from an adult who received the AZD1222 COVID-19 vaccine. The J gene is TRBJ1-1, the V gene TRBV27; the match to TRBD1 covers 8 bases. The sample consisted of peripheral blood, taken 28 days after the second AZD1222 dose. CDR3 DNA sequence: TGTGCCAGCAGTTCCGCCGGGACAGGCACTGAAGCTTTCTTT. Its translation is CASSSAGTGTEAFF.